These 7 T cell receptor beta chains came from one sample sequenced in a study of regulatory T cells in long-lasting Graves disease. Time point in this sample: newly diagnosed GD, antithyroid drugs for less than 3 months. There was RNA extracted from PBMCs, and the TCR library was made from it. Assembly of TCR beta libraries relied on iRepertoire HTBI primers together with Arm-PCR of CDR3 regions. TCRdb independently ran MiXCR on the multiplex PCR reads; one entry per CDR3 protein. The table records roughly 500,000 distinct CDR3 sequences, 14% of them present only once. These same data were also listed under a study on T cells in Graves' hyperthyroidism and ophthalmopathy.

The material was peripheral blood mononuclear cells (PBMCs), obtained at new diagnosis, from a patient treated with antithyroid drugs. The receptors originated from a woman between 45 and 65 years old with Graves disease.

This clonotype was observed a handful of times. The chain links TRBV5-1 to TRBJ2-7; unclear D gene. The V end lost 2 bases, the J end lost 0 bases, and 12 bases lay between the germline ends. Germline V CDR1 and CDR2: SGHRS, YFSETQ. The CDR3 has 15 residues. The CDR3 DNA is TGCGCCAGCAGCTTACAGCCTCTGAGCTCCTACGAGCAGTACTTC. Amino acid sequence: CASSLQPLSSYEQYF.

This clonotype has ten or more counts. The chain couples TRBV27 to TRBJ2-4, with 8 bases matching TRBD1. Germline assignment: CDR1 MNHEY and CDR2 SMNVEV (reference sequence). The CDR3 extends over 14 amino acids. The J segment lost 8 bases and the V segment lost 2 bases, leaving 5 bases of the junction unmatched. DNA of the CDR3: TGTGCCAGCAGTTTAGGGACAGGCGGGGACATTCAGTACTTC. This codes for CASSLGTGGDIQYF.

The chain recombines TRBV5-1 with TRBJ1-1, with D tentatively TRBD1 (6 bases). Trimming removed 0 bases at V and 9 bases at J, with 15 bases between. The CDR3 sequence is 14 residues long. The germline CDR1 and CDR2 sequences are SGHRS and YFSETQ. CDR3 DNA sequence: TGCGCCAGCAGCTTGGTGCAGGGGAACGGAAAAGCTTTCTTT. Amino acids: CASSLVQGNGKAFF.

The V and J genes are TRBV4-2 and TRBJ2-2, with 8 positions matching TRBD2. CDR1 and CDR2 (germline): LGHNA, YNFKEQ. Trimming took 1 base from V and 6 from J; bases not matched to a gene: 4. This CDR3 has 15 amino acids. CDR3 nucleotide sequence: TGTGCCAGCAGCCAAGCTAGCGGGCCCCCCGGGGAGCTGTTTTTT. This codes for CASSQASGPPGELFF.

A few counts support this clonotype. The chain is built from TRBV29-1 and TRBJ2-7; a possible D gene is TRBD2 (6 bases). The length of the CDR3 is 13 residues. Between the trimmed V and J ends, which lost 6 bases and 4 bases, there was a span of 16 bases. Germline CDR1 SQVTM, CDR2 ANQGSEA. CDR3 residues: CSVASGLRYEQYF. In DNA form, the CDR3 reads TGCAGCGTGGCCTCGGGACTCAGATACGAGCAGTACTTC.

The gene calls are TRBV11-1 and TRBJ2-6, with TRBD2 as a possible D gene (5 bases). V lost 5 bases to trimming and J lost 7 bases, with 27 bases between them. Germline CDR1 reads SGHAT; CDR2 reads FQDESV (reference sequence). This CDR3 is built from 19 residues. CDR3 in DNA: TGTGCCAGCAGCGATGAATGGGCGGAGGCCCCGGAGAGAGCCAACGTCCTGACTTTC. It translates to CASSDEWAEAPERANVLTF. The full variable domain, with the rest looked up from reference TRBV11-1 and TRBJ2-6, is EAEVAQSPRYKITEKSQAVAFWCDPISGHATLYWYRQILGQGPELLVQFQDESVVDDSQLPKDRFSAERLKGVDSTLKIQPAELGDSAMYLCASSDEWAEAPERANVLTFGAGSRLTVL.

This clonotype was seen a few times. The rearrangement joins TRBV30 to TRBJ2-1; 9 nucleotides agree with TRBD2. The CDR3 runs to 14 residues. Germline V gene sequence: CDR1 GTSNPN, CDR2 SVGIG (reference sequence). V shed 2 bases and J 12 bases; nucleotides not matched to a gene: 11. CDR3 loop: CAWSRGAGGLGQFF. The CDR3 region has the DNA TGTGCCTGGAGTAGAGGTGCGGGAGGGTTGGGGCAGTTCTTC.